Listed below are T cell receptor beta chains from one sample, sequenced in a study of early T cells in non-severe SARS-CoV-2 infection. TCRdb redid the calling of the 5' RACE reads with MiXCR, one entry per CDR3 protein. This sample carries some 30,000 distinct CDR3 sequences, 5.7% of them seen once, and the ten largest clones take roughly 6.5%. The source material was whole blood. The receptors come from an adult who was a healthcare worker with PCR-confirmed SARS-CoV-2 infection or an uninfected control (not recorded which). Both conserved end residues are part of each CDR3. D genes are given only for firm matches. Size is omitted from some rows. Given values are once, few, many or a class for expanded clones.

.	TRBJ1-5	TRBV30	many	TGTGCCTGGACAGGGGGCAATCAGCCCCAGCATTTT	CAWTGGNQPQHF
.	TRBJ1-5	TRBV5-6	many	TGTGCCAGCAGTCTCAAAGGAAGCAATCAGCCCCAGCATTTT	CASSLKGSNQPQHF
.	TRBJ1-6	TRBV28	medium-sized	TGTGCCAGCAGTTTGAAGGGGGATACCCTCCACTTT	CASSLKGDTLHF
.	TRBJ2-5	TRBV11-3	many	TGTGCCAGCAGCTTAGATCGTCGTGTGTTGGAGACCCAGTACTTC	CASSLDRRVLETQYF
TRBD2	TRBJ2-7	TRBV6-6	many	TGTGCCAGCAGAACTAGCGGGACTGAAGAGCAGTACTTC	CASRTSGTEEQYF
TRBD1	TRBJ2-2	TRBV14	many	TGTGCCAGCAGCCAGAGACAGGGGGCAATCGGGGAGCTGTTTTTT	CASSQRQGAIGELFF
.	TRBJ2-1	TRBV6-2/TRBV6-3	.	TGTGCCAGCAGCGGATTGAGCTCCTACAATGAGCAGTTCTTC	CASSGLSSYNEQFF
.	TRBJ2-7	TRBV6-5	many	TGTGCCAGCAGTTACTCGTCAGGGCCCTACGAGCAGTACTTC	CASSYSSGPYEQYF
.	TRBJ2-3	TRBV9	many	TGTGCCAGCAGCGTAGAACTAGCTCCCACAGATACGCAGTATTTT	CASSVELAPTDTQYF
TRBD1	TRBJ1-1	TRBV7-8	many	TGTGCCAGCAGCTTAGCGGCAGGGGGGGTAGGTAACACTGAAGCTTTCTTT	CASSLAAGGVGNTEAFF
.	TRBJ1-1	TRBV5-5	many	TGTGCCAGCAGCTTGAGGCAGGGGACTACGAACACTGAAGCTTTCTTT	CASSLRQGTTNTEAFF
TRBD1	TRBJ2-5	TRBV5-1	many	TGCGCCAGCACCATGGACAGGTTGGAGACCCAGTACTTC	CASTMDRLETQYF
.	TRBJ1-4	TRBV5-1	many	TGCGCCAGCAGCTTGGACGGCCAGAATGAAAAACTGTTTTTT	CASSLDGQNEKLFF
.	TRBJ2-4	TRBV27	many	TGTGCCAGCCCCCTGGGCGGGGTGAGGACGAAAAACATTCAGTACTTC	CASPLGGVRTKNIQYF
TRBD1	TRBJ1-5	TRBV20-1	many	TGCAGTGCTAGCGGCCCCCCACAGGGGGTGAGCAATCAGCCCCAGCATTTT	CSASGPPQGVSNQPQHF
.	TRBJ2-2	TRBV5-1	.	TGCGCCAGCAGCCCACTGCCGGGCGGGGAGCTGTTTTTT	CASSPLPGGELFF
TRBD2	TRBJ2-2	TRBV28	.	TGTGCCAGCAGTTCCCCCTTCCTAGCGGTGAACACCGGGGAGCTGTTTTTT	CASSSPFLAVNTGELFF
TRBD2	TRBJ2-3	TRBV5-1	many	TGCGCCAGCAGCTCGGGACTAGCGGGAGCCTCAGATACGCAGTATTTT	CASSSGLAGASDTQYF
.	TRBJ2-5	TRBV7-6	many	TGTGCCAGCAGCTCCGAACAAGAGACCCAGTACTTC	CASSSEQETQYF
.	TRBJ2-7	TRBV20-1	many	TGCAGTGCTAGATCCCGGACAGCGCCCTACGAGCAGTACTTC	CSARSRTAPYEQYF
.	TRBJ1-6	TRBV7-8	many	TGTGCCAGCAGCTTAGCCCGGCCAGGGAGCTCCTATAATTCACCCCTCCACTTT	CASSLARPGSSYNSPLHF
.	TRBJ1-5	TRBV28	many	TGTGCCAGCAGGACTACAGGGAATCAGCCCCAGCATTTT	CASRTTGNQPQHF
.	TRBJ1-1	TRBV10-3	many	TGTGCCATCAGTGAGATCCTTGACAGTGAAGCTTTCTTT	CAISEILDSEAFF
.	TRBJ1-2	TRBV3-1	many	TGTGCCAGCACCGGGGAGAGGGTAGATGGCTACACCTTC	CASTGERVDGYTF
TRBD2	TRBJ2-2	TRBV11-2	.	TGTGCCAGCAGCCATACCAGCGGGAGAGGGACCGGGGAGCTGTTTTTT	CASSHTSGRGTGELFF
.	TRBJ2-3	TRBV20-1	many	TGCAGTGCTAGACTGTATACGCAGTATTTT	CSARLYTQYF
TRBD1	TRBJ1-3	TRBV10-3	many	TGTGCCATCAGGACGACAGGGCGGCTGAGAAACACCATATATTTT	CAIRTTGRLRNTIYF
.	TRBJ1-4	TRBV20-1	few	TGCAGTGCTAGAGATGCAGGGCGGGCCGGAAAACTGTTTTTT	CSARDAGRAGKLFF
.	TRBJ2-7	TRBV18	.	TGTGCCAGCTCACCAGGGGCTCCCCTTTACGAGCAGTACTTC	CASSPGAPLYEQYF
.	TRBJ2-7	TRBV10-3	.	TGTGCCATCAGTGAGTCTTTCGGACGGGGAGCCTACGAGCAGTACTTC	CAISESFGRGAYEQYF
TRBD1	TRBJ2-2	TRBV25-1	.	TGTGCCAGCAGTGCAAAAACCGGGACAGGGCGCACCGGGGAGCTGTTTTTT	CASSAKTGTGRTGELFF
.	TRBJ2-5	TRBV19	many	TGTGCCAGTAGACAACAAGAGACCCAGTACTTC	CASRQQETQYF
.	TRBJ1-4	TRBV6-1	few	TGTGCCAGCAGGAGGACAGCCGGTGGGGAAAAACTGTTTTTT	CASRRTAGGEKLFF
.	TRBJ2-7	TRBV5-1	.	TGCGCCAGCAGCTTGGAGGCGGATAGCGAGCAGTACTTC	CASSLEADSEQYF
.	TRBJ2-7	TRBV27	many	TGTGCCAGCAGTTTAATAGCTCAGGGCGAGCAGTACTTC	CASSLIAQGEQYF
.	TRBJ2-1	TRBV18	many	TGTGCCAGCTCAGGCTATCAGGGATGGGCGGACAATGAGCAGTTCTTC	CASSGYQGWADNEQFF
.	TRBJ2-3	TRBV6-1	many	TGTGCCAGTAGGAGGGCCCTAGGCACAGATACGCAGTATTTT	CASRRALGTDTQYF
TRBD1	TRBJ2-1	TRBV7-9	.	TGTGCCAGCAGCTTAAATGGGGACAGTCTCTACAATGAGCAGTTCTTC	CASSLNGDSLYNEQFF
TRBD1	TRBJ2-7	TRBV20-1	few	TGCAGTGCTAGAGATTCCGGACAGGGGCAATGGTACGAGCAGTACTTC	CSARDSGQGQWYEQYF
TRBD2	TRBJ2-2	TRBV28	many	TGTGCCAGCACCCTAATGACCGCCCATGGGCTAGCGGGAGGGACCGGGGAGCTGTTTTTT	CASTLMTAHGLAGGTGELFF
.	TRBJ2-7	TRBV5-1	.	TGCGCCAGCAGCTTGCAGCGGACCCCGGTCGAGCAGTACTTC	CASSLQRTPVEQYF